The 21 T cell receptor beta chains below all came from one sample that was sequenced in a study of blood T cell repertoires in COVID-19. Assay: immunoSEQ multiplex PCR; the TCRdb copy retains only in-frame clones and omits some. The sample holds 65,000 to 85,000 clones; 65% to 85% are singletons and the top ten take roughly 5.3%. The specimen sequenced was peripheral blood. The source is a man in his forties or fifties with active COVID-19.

The CDR3 loop reads CASRKSGTVNTGELFF. The CDR3 DNA reads TGTGCCAGCAGGAAGTCCGGGACTGTGAACACCGGGGAGCTGTTTTTT. The chain links TRBV11-2 to TRBJ2-2, with a possible D match to TRBD2 (6 bases). The CDR3 length is 16 residues. Trimming left V 6 bases short and J 1 base short, with 15 bases between. CDR1 and CDR2 (germline): SGHAT, FQNNGV.

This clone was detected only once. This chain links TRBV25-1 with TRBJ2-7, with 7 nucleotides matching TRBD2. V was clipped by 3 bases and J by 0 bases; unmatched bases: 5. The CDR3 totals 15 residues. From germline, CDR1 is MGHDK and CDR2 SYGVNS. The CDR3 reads CASSDAQRGSYEQYF. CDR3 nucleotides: TGTGCCAGCAGTGATGCCCAGCGGGGCTCCTACGAGCAGTACTTC.

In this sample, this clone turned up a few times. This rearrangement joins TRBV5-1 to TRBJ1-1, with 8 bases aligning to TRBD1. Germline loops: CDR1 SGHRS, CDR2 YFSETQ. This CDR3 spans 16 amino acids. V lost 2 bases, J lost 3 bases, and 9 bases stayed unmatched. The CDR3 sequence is CASSFQTGVRDTEAFF. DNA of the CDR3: TGCGCCAGCAGCTTTCAGACAGGGGTTCGTGACACTGAAGCTTTCTTT.

CDR3 loop: CASSELADTDTQYF. The CDR3 nucleotides read TGTGCCAGCAGTGAACTAGCGGATACAGATACGCAGTATTTT. The chain recombines TRBV7-3 with TRBJ2-3, with 8 bases that match TRBD2. Per the germline V gene, CDR1 is SGHTA and CDR2 is FQGTGA. V lost 6 bases and J lost 3; bases outside the gene matches: 5. The CDR3 sequence is 14 residues long.

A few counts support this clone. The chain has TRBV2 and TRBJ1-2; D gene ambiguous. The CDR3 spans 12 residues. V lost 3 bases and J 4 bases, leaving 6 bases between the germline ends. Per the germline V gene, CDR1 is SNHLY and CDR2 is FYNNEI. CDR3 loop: CASSDHGYGYTF. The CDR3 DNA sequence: TGTGCCAGCAGTGATCACGGCTATGGCTACACCTTC.

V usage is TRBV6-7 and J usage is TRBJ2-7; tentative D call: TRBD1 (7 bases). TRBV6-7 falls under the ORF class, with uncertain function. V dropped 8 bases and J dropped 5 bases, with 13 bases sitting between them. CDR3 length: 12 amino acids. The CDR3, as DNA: TGTGCCAGCGGTGGAGGGGGCGACGAGCAGTACTTC. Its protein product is CASGGGGDEQYF.

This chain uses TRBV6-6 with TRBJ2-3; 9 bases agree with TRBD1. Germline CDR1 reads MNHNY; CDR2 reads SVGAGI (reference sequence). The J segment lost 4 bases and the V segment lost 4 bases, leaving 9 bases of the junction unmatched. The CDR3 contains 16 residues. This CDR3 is CASSSQGAVIPDTQYF. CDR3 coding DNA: TGTGCCAGCAGTTCACAGGGGGCGGTGATCCCAGATACGCAGTATTTT.

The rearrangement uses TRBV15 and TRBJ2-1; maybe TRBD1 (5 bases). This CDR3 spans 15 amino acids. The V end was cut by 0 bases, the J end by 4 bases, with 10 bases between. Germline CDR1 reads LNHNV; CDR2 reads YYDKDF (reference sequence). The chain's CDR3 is CATSRDSNRYNEQFF. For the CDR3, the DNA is TGTGCCACCAGCAGAGATTCGAACAGGTACAATGAGCAGTTCTTC.

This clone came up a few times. The CDR3 region has the DNA TGTGCCAGCACGTTCGGGTTGAACACCGGGGAGCTGTTTTTT. Its translation is CASTFGLNTGELFF. V gene TRBV6-5 combines with J gene TRBJ2-2; D ambiguous. Germline CDR1 is MNHEY and CDR2 is SVGAGI. CDR3 length: 14 amino acids. The V end was cut by 7 bases, the J end by 1 base, with 10 bases between.

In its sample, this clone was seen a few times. The CDR3, as DNA: TGTGCCAGCTCACACCAGAGCCGGGGGGGCCGAAGGACAGATACGCAGTATTTT. Protein product: CASSHQSRGGRRTDTQYF. The rearrangement uses TRBV18 and TRBJ2-3, with 8 bases fitting TRBD2. CDR3 length equals 18 residues. V dropped 4 bases and J dropped 3; count of bases not matched to a gene: 15. Germline assignment: CDR1 KGHSH and CDR2 LQKENI.

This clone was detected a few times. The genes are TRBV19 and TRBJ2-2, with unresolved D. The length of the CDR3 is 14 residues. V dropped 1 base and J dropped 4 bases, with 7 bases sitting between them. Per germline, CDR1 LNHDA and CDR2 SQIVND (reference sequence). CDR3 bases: TGTGCCAGTAGTATAGCCCCCCTCACCGGGGAGCTGTTTTTT. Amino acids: CASSIAPLTGELFF.

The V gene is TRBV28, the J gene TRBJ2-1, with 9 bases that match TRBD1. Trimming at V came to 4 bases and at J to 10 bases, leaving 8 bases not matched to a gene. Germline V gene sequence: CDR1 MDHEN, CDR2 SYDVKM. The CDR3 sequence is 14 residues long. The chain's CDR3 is CASSWGTGQVEQFF. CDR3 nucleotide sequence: TGTGCCAGCAGTTGGGGGACAGGGCAGGTAGAGCAGTTCTTC.

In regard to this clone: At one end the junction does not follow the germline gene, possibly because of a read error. The CDR3: CASRREGYSEQFF. The CDR3 DNA follows: TGTGCCAGCAGGCGGGAGGGGTACAGTGAGCAGTTCTTC. The chain links TRBV6-5 to TRBJ2-1; 9 bases match TRBD2. From germline, CDR1 is MNHEY and CDR2 SVGAGI. This CDR3 is 13 amino acids long.

Written as DNA, the CDR3 is TGTGCCAGCAGTTTGACAGGCTCCTACGAGCAGTACTTC. Residues: CASSLTGSYEQYF. This chain uses TRBV5-4 with TRBJ2-7; weak D call: TRBD1 (6 bases). V lost 5 bases to trimming and J lost 0 bases, with 9 bases between them. Per the germline V gene, CDR1 is SGHNT and CDR2 is YYREEE (reference sequence). The CDR3 contains 13 residues.

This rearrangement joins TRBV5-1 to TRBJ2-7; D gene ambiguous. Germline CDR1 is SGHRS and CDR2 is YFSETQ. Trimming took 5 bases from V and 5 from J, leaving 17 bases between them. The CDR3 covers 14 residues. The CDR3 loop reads CASSEASVRDEQYF. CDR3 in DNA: TGCGCCAGCAGTGAGGCATCGGTCCGCGACGAGCAGTACTTC.

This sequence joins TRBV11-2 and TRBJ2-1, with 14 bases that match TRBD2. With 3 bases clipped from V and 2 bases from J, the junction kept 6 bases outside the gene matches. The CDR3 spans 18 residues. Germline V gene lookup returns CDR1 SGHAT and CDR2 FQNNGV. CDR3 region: CASSFPTSGRATYNEQFF. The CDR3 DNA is TGTGCCAGCAGCTTCCCGACTAGCGGGAGGGCCACCTACAATGAGCAGTTCTTC. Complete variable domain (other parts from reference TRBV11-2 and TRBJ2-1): EAGVAQSPRYKIIEKRQSVAFWCNPISGHATLYWYQQILGQGPKLLIQFQNNGVVDDSQLPKDRFSAERLKGVDSTLKIQPAKLEDSAVYLCASSFPTSGRATYNEQFFGPGTRLTVL.

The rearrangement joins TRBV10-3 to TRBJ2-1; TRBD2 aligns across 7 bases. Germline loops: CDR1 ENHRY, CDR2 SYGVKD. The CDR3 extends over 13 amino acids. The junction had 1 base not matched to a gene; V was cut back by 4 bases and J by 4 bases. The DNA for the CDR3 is TGTGCCATCAGTGGGGGGGGTTACAATGAGCAGTTCTTC. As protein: CAISGGGYNEQFF.

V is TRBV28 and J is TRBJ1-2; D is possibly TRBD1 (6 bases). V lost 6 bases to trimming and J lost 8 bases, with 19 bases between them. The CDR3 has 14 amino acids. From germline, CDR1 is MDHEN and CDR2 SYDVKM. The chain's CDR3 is CASRPPGEAHGYTF. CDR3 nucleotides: TGTGCCAGCAGACCCCCAGGGGAAGCTCACGGCTACACCTTC.

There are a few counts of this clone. Here the CDR3 reads CASSSLGQGYEQYF. The CDR3 DNA sequence: TGTGCCAGCAGCTCATTGGGACAGGGCTACGAGCAGTACTTC. V gene TRBV7-2 combines with J gene TRBJ2-7; 9 bases line up with TRBD1. The CDR3 extends over 14 amino acids. Per germline, CDR1 SGHTA and CDR2 FQGNSA. J was trimmed by 3 bases and V by 4 bases; bases with no gene match: 4.

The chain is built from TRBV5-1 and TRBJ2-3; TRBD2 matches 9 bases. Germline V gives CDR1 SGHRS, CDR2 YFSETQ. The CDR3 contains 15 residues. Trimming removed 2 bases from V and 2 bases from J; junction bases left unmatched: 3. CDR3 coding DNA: TGCGCCAGCAGCTTAGCGGGAGGTGTCACAGATACGCAGTATTTT. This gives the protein CASSLAGGVTDTQYF.

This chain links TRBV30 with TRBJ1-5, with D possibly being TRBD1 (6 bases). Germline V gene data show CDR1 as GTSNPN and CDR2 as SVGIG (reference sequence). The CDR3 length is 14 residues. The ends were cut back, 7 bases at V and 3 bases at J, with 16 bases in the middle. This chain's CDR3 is CASMPGVSNQPQHF. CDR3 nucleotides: TGTGCCTCCATGCCAGGGGTCTCCAATCAGCCCCAGCATTTT.